This paragraph covers one T cell receptor (beta chain) sequence. This sample is drawn from a study of blood T cell repertoires in COVID-19. Study background: Specimens from acute and convalescent COVID-19 originated in the United States, Italy and Spain. T cells, B-cell-depleted T cells, or PBMCs supplied cDNA or gDNA.

As originally analysed: Reference gene primer amplification gave nucleated cell count estimates. TCRdb's table, derived via immunoSEQ multiplex PCR, lists solely in-frame clones and lacks some. The V and J calls and clone size are taken from that table; D and trimming were inferred from the DNA. The sample records a few hundred thousand clones, 86% being singletons. This sequence was found in a woman aged 30 to 39 with active or convalescent COVID-19. Sequencing was done on a sample of peripheral blood.

In nucleotides, the CDR3 is TGTGCCAGCTCACCAGGGCAGGGCCTCTCCTACGAGCAGTACTTC. This sequence encodes CASSPGQGLSYEQYF. V usage is TRBV18 and J usage is TRBJ2-7, with D tentatively TRBD1 (5 bases). The CDR3 has 15 amino acids. Germline V CDR1 and CDR2: KGHSH, LQKENI. Deletions cut 2 bases from V and 0 bases from J, with 11 bases between.